This T cell receptor (beta chain) emerged from a study of Ad26.COV2.S vaccination and SARS-CoV-2 variants (dated by TCRdb to the early 2020s). Background on the whole study: Donors in the vaccine arm were drawn from COV1001, a phase I-IIa trial of Ad26.COV2.S in healthy adults that was multicentre, randomized, double-blind and placebo-controlled. Trial participants were randomized into five groups of five, in which low-dose or high-dose Ad26.COV2.S was given once or twice, or placebo was given on both occasions. Blinding of investigators to trial group allocation was maintained during experiments and outcome assessment. The TCR-sequenced set comprised around 30 samples: approximately 20 Ad26.COV2.S vaccine recipients, 5 placebo recipients and 8 SARS-CoV-2 convalescent individuals. Ad26.COV2.S was administered intramuscularly at 5 x 10^10 or 1 x 10^11 viral particles, either as a single shot or as two shots given 56 days apart. TCRbeta repertoire sequencing served as the tool for gauging how specific and how broad the SARS-CoV-2-reactive T cell receptors were following Ad26.COV2.S vaccination.

TCRbeta CDR3 regions were sequenced with the immunoSEQ Assay. After extraction, genomic DNA underwent amplification by bias-controlled multiplex PCR, followed by high-throughput sequencing. The published analysis was carried out like this. To quantify the absolute abundance of each unique TCRbeta CDR3 region, sequences were collapsed and filtered. T cell fraction was estimated by normalization of TCRbeta template counts to usable DNA, with usable DNA being measured through amplification of reference genes present in all nucleated cells. Repertoire TCRs were annotated as SARS-CoV-2-specific by exact matching of V gene, CDR3 amino acid sequence and J gene to a known reactive TCR set. The reference SARS-CoV-2 TCR set came from MIRA and was filtered for enrichment in COVID-19-positive ImmuneCODE repertoires, removing public or cross-reactive TCRs. Using the MIRA antigens, annotated TCRs were further analysed by specific ORF or by position within an ORF. Breadth was defined as the number of annotated unique rearrangements divided by the total number of unique productive rearrangements, and depth was defined as the summed frequency of the annotated unique rearrangements. TCR breadth was compared between groups using two-sided Wilcoxon rank-sum tests. What TCRdb holds here is the immuneACCESS table cut down to in-frame rearrangements. Part of the clones is not present; checked against another copy, under half of the missing clones reflect an unresolved V gene, and the others are unexplained. V, J and clone size derive from that table, while D and trimming were established from the DNA sequence. The sample contains some 320,000 clones, around 84% of them found a single time. The ten top clones hold approximately 2% of the sample.

Broader findings and caveats from the paper: Compared with placebo recipients, Ad26.COV2.S recipients showed higher spike-specific TCR breadth (P = 0.0014). Substantial breadth of spike-specific CD8+ and CD4+ T cell responses was reported after vaccination. Comparing responses between vaccine doses or regimens was not something the study was powered to do. According to the authors, total T cell responses may have been underestimated by the TCR breadth and depth analyses. Non-spike TCR breadth was comparable between vaccine and placebo recipients, consistent with the vaccine containing only spike.

This clone was observed a handful of times. The antigen it binds to is not known. Qualities for individual bases were not recorded, and no much larger clone is one base off. Interpreted using the paper, the treatment or condition label stands for: 15 to 20 received Ad26.COV2.S at low or high dose, single or two shots; several received placebo; per-sample allocation not given. For vaccine and placebo recipients, the sequenced repertoires came from samples collected on day 63 after the first injection. In Cohort 1b, around 25 adults aged 18-55 years were enrolled at a single site in Boston, USA, between 29 July and 7 August 2020. Ad26.COV2.S consisted of a replication-incompetent adenovirus type 26 vector by which a prefusion-stabilized SARS-CoV-2 spike protein from the original Wuhan strain was expressed. From a lookup of the germline V gene (reference sequence), CDR1 and CDR2 are SGHNT and YYREEE. There are 15 amino acids in the CDR3, from cysteine to phenylalanine inclusive. Of all the DNA, just the CDR3 is kept, 45 bases in frame from base 1. V loses 3 bases of germline sequence and J loses 6 bases, and the interval between the two ends is 18 bases.

The sample consisted of peripheral blood, taken in a trial of Ad26.COV2.S vaccine versus placebo. The source of this sequence is a person between 18 and 60 years old who received the Ad26.COV2.S COVID-19 vaccine or a placebo. The receptor chain draws on TRBV5-4 and TRBJ1-1; a tentative D call is TRBD1 (5 bases match). The DNA is TGTGCCAGCAGCTCTAATTATGGATGGGGCGCTGAAGCTTTCTTT. Translated, it gives CASSSNYGWGAEAFF.